Below are 6 T cell receptor beta chains sequenced from a single sample in a study of T cell responses to AZD1222 COVID-19 vaccine. This table comes from immunoSEQ multiplex PCR, and its TCRdb copy is limited to in-frame clones, with some not included. Altogether some 62,000 clones are present, approximately 83% being singletons, with the ten largest covering over 11%. Sequencing used peripheral blood, obtained on day 0 of AZD1222 vaccination. The receptors stem from an adult in good health.

V gene TRBV3-1 (or the pseudogene TRBV3-2) combines with J gene TRBJ2-7, with a possible D match to TRBD1 (6 bases). The CDR3 contains 16 residues. Between the trimmed V and J ends, which lost 1 base and 1 base, there was a span of 14 bases. In germline, CDR1 is LGHDT, CDR2 YNNKEL (reference sequence). DNA of the CDR3: TGTGCCAGCAGCCAAGCGGTACGGACAGTTTCCTACGAGCAGTACTTC. It translates to CASSQAVRTVSYEQYF.

The chain is built from TRBV27 and TRBJ1-4; the D is unclear. Per the germline V gene, CDR1 is MNHEY and CDR2 is SMNVEV (reference sequence). V lost 1 base and J 5 bases, leaving 5 bases between the germline ends. The CDR3 spans 13 residues. CDR3 bases: TGTGCCAGCAGTTTATTGCTCAATGAAAAACTGTTTTTT. This gives the protein CASSLLLNEKLFF.

The V gene is TRBV5-4, the J gene TRBJ1-1, with 10 bases fitting TRBD1. V trimming: 3 bases; J trimming: 5 bases; junction bases outside the gene matches: 13. CDR3 length equals 17 residues. Germline V gives CDR1 SGHNT, CDR2 YYREEE (reference sequence). Here the CDR3 reads CASSWGTGDLLRTEAFF. The CDR3, as DNA: TGTGCCAGCAGCTGGGGGACAGGGGATCTTCTGCGGACTGAAGCTTTCTTT.

This sequence joins TRBV6-1 and TRBJ1-2, with D unresolved. Trimming stripped 3 bases from V and 5 bases from J, with 4 bases between. Germline CDR1 is MNHNS and CDR2 is SASEGT. This CDR3 comprises 11 residues. The CDR3 sequence: CASSEGYGYTF. The DNA for the CDR3 is TGTGCCAGCAGTGAGGGGTATGGCTACACCTTC.

This chain connects TRBV6-5 to TRBJ1-4; the D is unclear. V was cut by 5 bases and J by 2 bases, with 9 bases left in between. CDR1 and CDR2 from the germline V gene are MNHEY and SVGAGI. The CDR3 runs to 14 residues. The CDR3 region is CASSLGNTNEKLFF. In DNA, the CDR3 is TGTGCCAGCAGTCTAGGGAACACTAATGAAAAACTGTTTTTT.

This chain links TRBV3-1 (or the pseudogene TRBV3-2) with TRBJ1-2; tentative D call: TRBD1 (5 bases). V lost 1 base to trimming and J lost 6 bases, with 27 bases between them. CDR3 size: 19 residues. Per germline, CDR1 LGHDT and CDR2 YNNKEL (reference sequence). The CDR3 spells CASSQGARKGVRRGNGYTF. In DNA, the CDR3 is TGTGCCAGCAGCCAAGGGGCCCGAAAAGGGGTGAGGAGAGGGAATGGCTACACCTTC.